These 9 T cell receptor beta chains originate from one sample sequenced in a study of blood T cells in healthy people across ages. Using a J-beta primer mix together with a sample-barcoded 5' primer, a second PCR was run for about 7 to 12 cycles. In TCRdb, the 5' RACE reads were re-called with MiXCR into one record per CDR3 protein. In the table there are some 730,000 distinct CDR3 sequences, over 20% of which are singletons. The sample was blood. These TCRs come from a man aged 70 or older in good health.

This clonotype was observed many times. This chain connects TRBV14 to TRBJ2-1; unclear D gene. The CDR3 runs to 14 residues. V was pared by 0 bases and J by 7 bases, with 10 bases between. CDR1 and CDR2 (germline): SGHDN, FVKESK. CDR3 DNA sequence: TGTGCCAGCAGCCAAGAGTTGTATACAAATGAGCAGTTCTTC. Translating gives CASSQELYTNEQFF.

The chain couples TRBV5-5 to TRBJ2-7; 9 bases are shared with TRBD2. V lost 0 bases and J lost 6; bases outside the gene matches: 13. The CDR3 length is 17 residues. The germline CDR1 and CDR2 sequences are SGHKS and YYEKEE (reference sequence). The CDR3 bases are TGTGCCAGCAGCTTGGATCTGGCTAGCGGGACTCCTTTCGAGCAGTACGTC. Translating it yields CASSLDLASGTPFEQYV.

The J gene is TRBJ2-5, the V gene TRBV10-3; D possibly corresponds to TRBD1 (5 bases). The DNA matches TRBJ2-7 better at its end, which makes the J call doubtful. Per germline, CDR1 ENHRY and CDR2 SYGVKD. The CDR3 contains 15 residues. In nucleotides, the CDR3 is TGTGCCATCAGTGAGTCGAACCAGGGCGGCTACGAGCAGTACTTC. Encoded protein: CAISESNQGGYEQYF.

This clonotype came up a few times. The chain has TRBV12-3 or TRBV12-4 and TRBJ2-5, with 10 positions matching TRBD2. The CDR3 runs 15 residues. The junction had 5 bases not matched to a gene; V was cut back by 6 bases and J by 1 base. As DNA, the CDR3 is TGTGCCAGCAGCCTTAGCGGGGGGCGCCAAGAGACCCAGTACTTC. Translation: CASSLSGGRQETQYF.

This clonotype has only a few counts. This chain links TRBV28 with TRBJ2-7; TRBD1 is a possible D gene (6 bases). The CDR3 spans 12 residues. V dropped 2 bases and J dropped 6 bases, with 8 bases sitting between them. CDR1 and CDR2 (germline): MDHEN, SYDVKM. CDR3 nucleotide sequence: TGTGCCAGCAGTTTAACCAGGGGCGAGCAGTACGTC. This encodes CASSLTRGEQYV.

In this sample, this clonotype turned up many times. The chain has TRBV12-3 or TRBV12-4 and TRBJ2-5, with 8 bases identical to TRBD2. The CDR3 runs to 14 residues. The V gene end was trimmed by 5 bases and the J gene end by 1 base; junction bases not matched to a gene: 3. The CDR3 spells CASSRGTSQETQYF. The CDR3 nucleotides are TGTGCCAGCAGTCGGGGGACTAGCCAAGAGACCCAGTACTTC.

This rearrangement joins TRBV29-1 to TRBJ2-7, with 8 bases matching TRBD1. Trimming at V came to 4 bases and at J to 2 bases, leaving 10 bases not matched to a gene. CDR3 length: 15 amino acids. The germline V gene has CDR1 SQVTM and CDR2 ANQGSEA. CDR3 sequence: CSVGEQDRVAYEQYF. The CDR3 DNA follows: TGCAGCGTTGGAGAGCAGGACAGGGTCGCCTACGAGCAGTACTTC.

The chain uses TRBV20-1 and TRBJ2-1; 8 positions match TRBD1. This CDR3 has 19 amino acids. Germline CDR1 reads DFQATT; CDR2 reads SNEGSKA (reference sequence). V was clipped by 1 base and J by 3 bases; unmatched bases: 17. Written as DNA, the CDR3 is TGCAGTGCTAGAGTAGCACAGGGGGGCGTGAGGGTCATCTACAATGAGCAGTTCTTC. It is translated as CSARVAQGGVRVIYNEQFF.

The V gene is TRBV10-2, the J gene TRBJ2-5; 9 bases align to TRBD2. J was trimmed by 0 bases and V by 4 bases; bases with no gene match: 3. The CDR3 is 15 residues long. From germline, CDR1 is WSHSY and CDR2 SAAADI. The CDR3 reads CASSGAGGYQETQYF. The CDR3 DNA reads TGCGCCAGCAGTGGGGCGGGAGGGTACCAAGAGACCCAGTACTTC.